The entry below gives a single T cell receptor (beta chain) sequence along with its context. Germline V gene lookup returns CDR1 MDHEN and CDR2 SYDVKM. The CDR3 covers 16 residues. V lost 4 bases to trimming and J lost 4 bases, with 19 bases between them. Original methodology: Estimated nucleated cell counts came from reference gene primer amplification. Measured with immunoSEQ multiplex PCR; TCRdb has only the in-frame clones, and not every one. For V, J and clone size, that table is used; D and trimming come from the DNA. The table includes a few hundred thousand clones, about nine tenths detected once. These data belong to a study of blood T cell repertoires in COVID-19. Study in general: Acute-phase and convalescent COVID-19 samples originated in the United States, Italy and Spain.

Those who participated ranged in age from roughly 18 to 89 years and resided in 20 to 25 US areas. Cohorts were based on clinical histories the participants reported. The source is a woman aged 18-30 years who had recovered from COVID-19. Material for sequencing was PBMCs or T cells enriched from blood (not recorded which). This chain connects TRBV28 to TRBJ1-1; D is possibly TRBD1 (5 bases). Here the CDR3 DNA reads TGTGCCAGCAGTTCCTTAACAGTGGGGGGAGGCACTGAAGCTTTCTTT. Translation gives CASSSLTVGGGTEAFF. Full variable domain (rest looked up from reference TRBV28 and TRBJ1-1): DVKVTQSSRYLVKRTGEKVFLECVQDMDHENMFWYRQDPGLGLRLIYFSYDVKMKEKGDIPEGYSVSREKKERFSLILESASTNQTSMYLCASSSLTVGGGTEAFFGQGTRLTVV.